These T cell receptor beta chains were read from a single sample in a study of T cell repertoires in cytomegalovirus infection. Their cognate antigens are unknown. One entry per CDR3 protein, called by TCRdb with MiXCR from the reads. In the table there are around 770,000 distinct CDR3 sequences, 25% to 35% of which are singletons. The material was cultured CD8+ T cells from PBMCs, obtained from culture after CMV antigen stimulation. The receptors shown here come from a human donor in good health (CMV status not recorded). Some clones in this sample may be carry-over from other donors' samples. Each CDR3 is given with its conserved first and last residue. The D gene is left open where the match is weak. Only some rows state a clone size, as once, few, many or a class for expanded clones.

V gene: TRBV9; D gene: TRBD1; clone size: few; J gene: TRBJ1-1; CDR3 DNA: TGTGCCAGCGACAGGGTTACTGAAGCTTTCTTT; CDR3 protein: CASDRVTEAFF
V gene: TRBV6-5; D gene: -; clone size: -; J gene: TRBJ2-2; CDR3 DNA: TGTGCCAGCACCCCCCAAATGATCGGAAGCACCGGGGAGCTGTTTTTT; CDR3 protein: CASTPQMIGSTGELFF
V gene: TRBV4-2; D gene: -; clone size: -; J gene: TRBJ2-6; CDR3 DNA: TGTGCCAGCACCCAAGGGACTGGGGCCAACGTCCTGACTTTC; CDR3 protein: CASTQGTGANVLTF
V gene: TRBV2; D gene: -; clone size: -; J gene: TRBJ2-5; CDR3 DNA: TGTGCCAGCAGTGAGGGCAGAGCCCGTGAGACCCAGTACTTC; CDR3 protein: CASSEGRARETQYF
V gene: TRBV27; D gene: -; clone size: -; J gene: TRBJ1-4; CDR3 DNA: TGTGCCAGCAGTTTGATTTCGAGTCGTAATGAAAAACTGTTTTTT; CDR3 protein: CASSLISSRNEKLFF
V gene: TRBV7-2; D gene: -; clone size: many; J gene: TRBJ2-1; CDR3 DNA: TGTGCCAGCAGCTTAAACGGGTATGAGCAGTTCTTC; CDR3 protein: CASSLNGYEQFF
V gene: TRBV4-2; D gene: TRBD2; clone size: -; J gene: TRBJ2-3; CDR3 DNA: TGTGCCAGCAGGCTAGCGGGGGAAGATACGCAGTATTTT; CDR3 protein: CASRLAGEDTQYF
V gene: TRBV28; D gene: TRBD1; clone size: few; J gene: TRBJ1-6; CDR3 DNA: TGTGCCAGCAGGACCTATGGGACAGAGGGGTCACCCCTCCACTTT; CDR3 protein: CASRTYGTEGSPLHF
V gene: TRBV2; D gene: -; clone size: -; J gene: TRBJ1-4; CDR3 DNA: TGTGCCAGCAGTGAGGTCGGCGGATCTGGCGGGGAAAAACTGTTTTTT; CDR3 protein: CASSEVGGSGGEKLFF
V gene: TRBV20-1; D gene: TRBD1; clone size: -; J gene: TRBJ1-2; CDR3 DNA: TGCAGTGCTAGAGATTTGGACAGGAGGGCGGGCTACACCTTC; CDR3 protein: CSARDLDRRAGYTF
V gene: TRBV27; D gene: -; clone size: few; J gene: TRBJ2-1; CDR3 DNA: TGTGCCAGCACCACTATAAGGGCACAGAGCTCCTACAATGAGCAGTTCTTC; CDR3 protein: CASTTIRAQSSYNEQFF
V gene: TRBV7-6; D gene: TRBD2; clone size: many; J gene: TRBJ2-1; CDR3 DNA: TGTGCCAGCAGCTTATCCCGACTAGCGGGGGGGATAGAGCAGTTCTTC; CDR3 protein: CASSLSRLAGGIEQFF